The 14 T cell receptor beta chains below come from one sample, sequenced in a study of identical twins. Via MiXCR, TCRdb re-called the 5' RACE reads, giving one row per CDR3 protein. The sample lists about 730,000 distinct CDR3 sequences; 21% were seen once. The sample was also reused in another study, on T cells expressing NK-cell markers.

Sequencing input: PBMCs. The receptors shown here come from a woman between 18 and 30 years old in good health.

This clonotype was found many times. This chain joins TRBV6-4 and TRBJ2-7; possibly TRBD1 or TRBD2 for D (5 bases each). Trimming removed 4 bases from V and 8 bases from J, with 15 bases in between. This CDR3 contains 13 residues. Germline CDR1 MRHNA, CDR2 SNTAGT. DNA for the CDR3: TGTGCCAGCAGTGCATCACCTGGGGGACAGCAGTACTTC. It translates to CASSASPGGQQYF.

This chain links TRBV5-1 with TRBJ2-5, with no clear D. The CDR3 is made up of 15 amino acids. V dropped 3 bases and J dropped 5 bases, with 17 bases sitting between them. Looked up from germline, CDR1 is SGHRS and CDR2 is YFSETQ. CDR3 DNA: TGCGCCAGCAGCTCCTGGGGTAGGAACGAGGAGACCCAGTACTTC. Amino acids: CASSSWGRNEETQYF.

The chain is built from TRBV4-3 and TRBJ2-7; no clear D gene. V was pared by 1 base and J by 5 bases, with 9 bases between. There are 13 residues in the CDR3. CDR1 and CDR2 from the germline V gene are LGHNA and YSLEER. The CDR3 DNA reads as TGCGCCAGCAGCCAAGTATATTCCCACGAGCAGTACTTC. Its protein is CASSQVYSHEQYF.

This clonotype turned up a few times. The chain has TRBV7-2 and TRBJ2-7; D is unresolved. Germline V gene data show CDR1 as SGHTA and CDR2 as FQGNSA. CDR3 length: 13 residues. V was pared by 3 bases and J by 0 bases, with 6 bases between. CDR3 sequence reads: CASSFPDSYEQYF. CDR3 DNA sequence: TGTGCCAGCAGCTTTCCGGACTCCTACGAGCAGTACTTC.

This chain links TRBV5-4 with TRBJ2-1; D uncertain. CDR1 SGHNT and CDR2 YYREEE come from the germline V gene (reference sequence). There are 12 residues in the CDR3. Trimming stripped 7 bases from V and 0 bases from J, with 5 bases between. The CDR3 DNA is TGTGCCAGCGGGCCCTCCTACAATGAGCAGTTCTTC. Translation: CASGPSYNEQFF.

This clonotype occurred a few times. One end of the junction varies from germline; a read error may be responsible. The J gene is TRBJ2-1, the V gene TRBV20-1; 9 nucleotides match TRBD2. The CDR3 is 15 amino acids. Germline V CDR1 and CDR2: DFQATT, SNEGSKA (reference sequence). CDR3 sequence: CSARRAGGSHNEQFF. The CDR3 DNA reads as TGCAGTGCTAGACGAGCGGGAGGCTCCCACAATGAGCAGTTCTTC.

The chain uses TRBV7-9 and TRBJ1-4, with TRBD1 as a possible D gene (5 bases). Trimming left V 4 bases short and J 4 bases short, with 13 bases between. There are 15 residues in the CDR3. Germline-derived CDR1 and CDR2 are SEHNR and FQNEAQ (reference sequence). CDR3 bases: TGTGCCAGCAGCTCAATGGCAGGGTTTAATGAAAAACTGTTTTTT. Translated, it gives CASSSMAGFNEKLFF.

This clonotype was detected a few times. The chain links TRBV29-1 to TRBJ1-2; D remains unclear. Germline CDR1 reads SQVTM; CDR2 reads ANQGSEA. V was clipped by 7 bases and J by 9 bases, with 18 bases between them. The CDR3 spans 12 residues. Written as DNA, the CDR3 is TGCAGCGCTTCAGCCGCACGGATGAGCTACACCTTC. It yields the protein CSASAARMSYTF.

This clonotype was detected a few times. The V and J genes are TRBV12-3 or TRBV12-4 and TRBJ1-1; unclear D gene. The CDR3 is 13 residues long. Deletions cut 5 bases from V and 3 bases from J, with 10 bases between. This CDR3 is CASSPYQDTEAFF. The CDR3 region has the DNA TGTGCCAGCAGTCCTTATCAGGACACTGAAGCTTTCTTT.

This CDR3 reads CASSPQGANGELFF. CDR3 DNA sequence: TGTGCCAGCAGCCCCCAGGGGGCGAACGGGGAGCTGTTTTTT. The chain couples TRBV7-9 to TRBJ2-2, with 8 nucleotides matching TRBD1. The trim removed 5 bases at V and 7 bases at J, leaving 6 bases unmatched. Germline loops: CDR1 SEHNR, CDR2 FQNEAQ (reference sequence). There are 14 residues in the CDR3.

The chain couples TRBV20-1 to TRBJ2-1; D remains unclear. Between the trimmed V and J ends, which lost 0 bases and 2 bases, there was a span of 5 bases. CDR3 length: 13 amino acids. The germline V gene has CDR1 DFQATT and CDR2 SNEGSKA (reference sequence). In nucleotides, the CDR3 is TGCAGTGCTAGAGATCCGGCCTACAATGAGCAGTTCTTC. Its translation: CSARDPAYNEQFF.

This clonotype occurred many times. The chain employs TRBV29-1 and TRBJ2-1; D may be TRBD2 (6 bases). The CDR3 is 15 amino acids. Deletions cut 7 bases from V and 3 bases from J, with 19 bases between. The germline CDR1 and CDR2 sequences are SQVTM and ANQGSEA. In nucleotides, the CDR3 is TGCAGCGCTACCTCCGGGACTCCAGACTACAATGAGCAGTTCTTC. This encodes CSATSGTPDYNEQFF.

This clonotype was picked up a small number of times. V and J are TRBV6-5 and TRBJ2-7; possibly TRBD2 for D (6 bases). Between the trimmed V and J ends, which lost 0 bases and 3 bases, there was a span of 9 bases. The CDR3 covers 14 residues. CDR1 MNHEY and CDR2 SVGAGI come from the germline V gene. CDR3 sequence reads: CASSYSKGLYEQYF. The CDR3 nucleotides are TGTGCCAGCAGTTACTCGAAGGGACTCTACGAGCAGTACTTC.

This clonotype was seen only a few times. The chain has TRBV5-1 and TRBJ2-7; D tentatively fits TRBD1 or TRBD2 (5 bases each). Germline values: CDR1 SGHRS, CDR2 YFSETQ. The CDR3 covers 15 residues. V shed 1 base and J shed 0 bases, with 11 bases lying between them. CDR3 coding DNA: TGCGCCAGCAGCTTGTTGGGGGTACCCTCCTACGAGCAGTACTTC. It codes for CASSLLGVPSYEQYF.